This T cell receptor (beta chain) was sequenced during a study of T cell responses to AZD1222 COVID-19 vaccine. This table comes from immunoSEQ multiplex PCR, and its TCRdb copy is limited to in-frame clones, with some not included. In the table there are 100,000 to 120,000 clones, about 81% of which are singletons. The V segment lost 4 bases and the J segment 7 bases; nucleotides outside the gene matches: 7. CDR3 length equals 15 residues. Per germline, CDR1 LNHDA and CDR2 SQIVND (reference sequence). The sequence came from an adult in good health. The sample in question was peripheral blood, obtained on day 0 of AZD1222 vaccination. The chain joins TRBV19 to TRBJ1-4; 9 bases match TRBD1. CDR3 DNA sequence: TGTGCCAGTAGTAAGCGACAGGGGGACATTGAAAAACTGTTTTTT. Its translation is CASSKRQGDIEKLFF.